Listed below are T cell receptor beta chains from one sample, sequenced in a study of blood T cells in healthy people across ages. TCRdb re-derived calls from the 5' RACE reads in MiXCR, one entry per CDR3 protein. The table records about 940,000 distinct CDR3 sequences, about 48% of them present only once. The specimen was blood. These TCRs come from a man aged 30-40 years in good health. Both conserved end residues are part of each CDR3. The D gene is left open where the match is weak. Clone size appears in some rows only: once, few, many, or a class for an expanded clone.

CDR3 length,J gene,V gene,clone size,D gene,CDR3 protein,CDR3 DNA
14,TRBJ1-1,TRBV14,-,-,CASTPDGSLTEAFF,TGTGCCAGCACCCCTGACGGCTCTCTCACTGAAGCTTTCTTT
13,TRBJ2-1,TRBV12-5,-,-,CASGSWGQHEQFF,TGTGCTAGTGGTAGTTGGGGACAACATGAGCAGTTCTTC
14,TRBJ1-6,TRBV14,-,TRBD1,CASSHTGGMSPLHF,TGTGCCAGCAGCCATACAGGGGGTATGTCACCCCTCCACTTT
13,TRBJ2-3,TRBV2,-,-,CASIAGLADTQYF,TGTGCCAGCATAGCAGGGTTGGCAGATACGCAGTATTTT
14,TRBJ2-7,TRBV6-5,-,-,CASSYLRAGYEQYF,TGTGCCAGCAGTTACCTTCGGGCAGGCTACGAGCAGTACTTC
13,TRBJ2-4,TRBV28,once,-,CASSGMGRNIQYF,TGTGCCAGCAGTGGGATGGGGCGAAACATTCAGTACTTC
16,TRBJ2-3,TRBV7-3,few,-,CASSLGGTPVGDTQYF,TGTGCCAGCAGCTTGGGGGGGACACCGGTCGGAGATACGCAGTATTTT
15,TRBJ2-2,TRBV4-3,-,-,CASSVQVPNTGELFF,TGCGCCAGCAGCGTACAGGTCCCGAACACCGGGGAGCTGTTTTTT
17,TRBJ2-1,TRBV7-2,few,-,CASSLALLNSGLQQQFF,TGTGCCAGCAGCTTAGCCCTCCTGAATAGCGGCCTTCAGCAGCAGTTCTTC
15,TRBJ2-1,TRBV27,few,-,CASSLRDPAYNEQFF,TGTGCCAGCAGTTTACGGGACCCCGCCTACAATGAGCAGTTCTTC
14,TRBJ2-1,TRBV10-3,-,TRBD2,CAVYSGSSYNEQFF,TGTGCCGTGTATAGCGGGAGCTCCTACAATGAGCAGTTCTTC
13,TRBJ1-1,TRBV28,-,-,CASSRGVWTEAFF,TGTGCCAGCAGTCGGGGGGTTTGGACTGAAGCTTTCTTT
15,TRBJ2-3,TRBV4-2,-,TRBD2,CASSQVAGDTGTQYF,TGTGCCAGCAGCCAAGTAGCGGGGGACACAGGTACGCAGTATTTT
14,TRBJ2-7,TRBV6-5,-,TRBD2,CASSRAGGPSEQYF,TGTGCCAGCAGTCGAGCGGGGGGGCCTTCCGAGCAGTACTTC
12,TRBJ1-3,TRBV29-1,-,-,CSVSGSGNTIYF,TGCAGCGTTTCAGGGTCTGGAAACACCATATATTTT
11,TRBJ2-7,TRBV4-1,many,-,CASSQGNEQYF,TGCGCCAGCAGCCAAGGGAACGAGCAGTACTTC
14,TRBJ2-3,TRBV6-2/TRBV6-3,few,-,CASSYSTTGDTQYF,TGTGCCAGCAGTTACTCGACCACCGGGGATACGCAGTATTTT
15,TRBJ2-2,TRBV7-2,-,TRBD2,CASSFVAGGAGELFF,TGTGCCAGCAGCTTCGTTGCGGGGGGCGCCGGGGAGCTGTTTTTT
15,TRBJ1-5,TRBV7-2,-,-,CASSLEGVKNQPQHF,TGTGCCAGCAGCTTAGAGGGGGTAAAGAATCAGCCCCAGCATTTT
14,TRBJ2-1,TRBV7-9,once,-,CASSSFIQGFGQFF,TGTGCCAGCAGCTCTTTTATTCAGGGGTTCGGGCAGTTCTTC
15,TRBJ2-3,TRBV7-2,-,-,CASSFTTRGSDTQYF,TGTGCCAGCAGCTTCACAACTAGGGGCTCAGATACGCAGTATTTT
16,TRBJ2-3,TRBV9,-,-,CASSVGEGGFTDTQYF,TGTGCCAGCAGCGTAGGAGAGGGGGGTTTCACAGATACGCAGTATTTT
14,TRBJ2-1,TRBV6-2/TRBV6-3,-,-,CASSYVVAGNEQFF,TGTGCCAGCAGTTACGTGGTAGCCGGGAATGAGCAGTTCTTC
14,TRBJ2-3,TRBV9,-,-,CASSVGIQTDTQYF,TGTGCCAGCAGCGTGGGGATCCAGACAGATACGCAGTATTTT
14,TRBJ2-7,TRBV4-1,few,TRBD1,CASGPSDRPYEQYF,TGCGCCAGCGGGCCTTCGGACAGGCCCTACGAGCAGTACTTC
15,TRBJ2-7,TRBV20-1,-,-,CSARAPGVSDYEQYF,TGCAGTGCTAGAGCGCCGGGAGTGTCGGACTACGAGCAGTACTTC
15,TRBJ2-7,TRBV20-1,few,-,CSARDPQGFFDEQYF,TGCAGTGCTAGAGATCCCCAGGGGTTCTTTGACGAGCAGTACTTC
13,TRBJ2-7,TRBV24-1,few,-,CATSDPYTYEQYF,TGTGCCACCAGTGATCCATACACCTACGAGCAGTACTTC
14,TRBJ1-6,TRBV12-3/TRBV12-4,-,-,CASSPRGGVSPLHF,TGTGCCAGCAGTCCCAGGGGAGGCGTTTCACCCCTCCACTTT
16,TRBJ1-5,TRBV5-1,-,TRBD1,CASSLGTGSLIEPQHF,TGCGCCAGCAGCTTGGGGACAGGGAGTCTTATTGAGCCCCAGCATTTT
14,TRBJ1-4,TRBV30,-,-,CAWDTGTVDEKLFF,TGTGCCTGGGATACCGGGACCGTGGATGAAAAACTGTTTTTT
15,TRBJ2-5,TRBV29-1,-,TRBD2,CSATLSGGSEETQYF,TGCAGCGCAACACTTAGCGGGGGGTCGGAAGAGACCCAGTACTTC
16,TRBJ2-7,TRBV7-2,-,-,CASSSKREWGTHEQYF,TGCGCCAGCAGCTCTAAAAGGGAGTGGGGGACCCACGAGCAGTACTTC
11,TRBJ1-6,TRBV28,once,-,CASSSQFALHF,TGTGCCAGCAGCTCCCAGTTTGCCCTCCACTTT
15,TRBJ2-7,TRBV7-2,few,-,CASTNRVQGDYEQYF,TGTGCCAGCACGAATCGGGTGCAGGGAGACTACGAGCAGTACTTC
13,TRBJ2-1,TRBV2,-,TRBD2,CASSGLGDGEQFF,TGTGCCAGTAGTGGACTAGGGGATGGTGAGCAGTTCTTC
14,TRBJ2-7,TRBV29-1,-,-,CSVESRDGRYEQYF,TGCAGCGTTGAAAGCCGGGACGGCCGATACGAGCAGTACTTC
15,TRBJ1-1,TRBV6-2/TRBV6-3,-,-,CTSSATGGPFSEAFF,TGTACCAGCAGTGCCACCGGGGGACCTTTTAGTGAAGCTTTCTTT
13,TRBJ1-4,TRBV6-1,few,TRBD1,CASAGQGYEKLFF,TGTGCCAGCGCGGGACAGGGATATGAAAAACTGTTTTTT
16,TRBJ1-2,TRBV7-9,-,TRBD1,CASSLGTGSPIGGYTF,TGTGCCAGCAGCTTGGGGACAGGGAGCCCAATCGGTGGCTACACCTTC
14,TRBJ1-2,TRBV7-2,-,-,CASSRRVVDYGYTF,TGTGCCAGCAGTCGCAGGGTTGTAGACTATGGCTACACCTTC
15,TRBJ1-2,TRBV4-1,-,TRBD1,CASSHAGQGRYGYTF,TGCGCCAGCAGCCATGCAGGACAGGGACGTTACGGCTACACCTTC
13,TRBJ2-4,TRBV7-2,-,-,CASNYGPSNIQYF,TGTGCCAGCAACTACGGGCCATCAAACATTCAGTACTTC
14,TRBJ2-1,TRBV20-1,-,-,CSADRQQGKETQFF,TGCAGTGCTGATCGTCAGCAGGGGAAGGAGACCCAGTTCTTC
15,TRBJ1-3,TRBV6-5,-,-,CASSYSTASGNTIYF,TGTGCCAGCAGTTACTCTACGGCCTCTGGAAACACCATATATTTT
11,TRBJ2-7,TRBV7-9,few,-,CASSMDYEQYF,TGTGCCAGCAGCATGGACTACGAGCAGTACTTC
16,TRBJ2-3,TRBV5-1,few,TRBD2,CASSSRLAESTDTQYF,TGCGCCAGCAGCTCCCGACTAGCGGAGTCCACAGATACGCAGTATTTT
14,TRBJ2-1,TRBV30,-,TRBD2,CAWESGARDNEQFF,TGTGCCTGGGAAAGCGGGGCTAGGGACAATGAGCAGTTCTTC
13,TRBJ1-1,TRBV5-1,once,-,CASSQGSRAEAFF,TGCGCCAGCAGCCAGGGGAGTAGGGCTGAAGCTTTCTTT
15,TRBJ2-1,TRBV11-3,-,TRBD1,CASSLGTGSEKEQFF,TGTGCCAGCAGCTTAGGGACAGGGTCTGAGAAGGAGCAGTTCTTC